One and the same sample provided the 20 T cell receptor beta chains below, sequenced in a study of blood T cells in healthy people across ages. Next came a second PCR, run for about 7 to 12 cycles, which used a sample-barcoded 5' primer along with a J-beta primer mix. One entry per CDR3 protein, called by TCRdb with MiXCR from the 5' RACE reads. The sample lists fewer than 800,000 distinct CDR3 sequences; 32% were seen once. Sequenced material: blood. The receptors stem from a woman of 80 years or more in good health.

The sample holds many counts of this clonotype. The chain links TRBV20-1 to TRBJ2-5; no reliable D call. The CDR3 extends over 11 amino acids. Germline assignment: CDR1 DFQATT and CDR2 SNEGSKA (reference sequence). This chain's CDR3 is CSQINQETQYF. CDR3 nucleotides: TGCAGCCAGATTAACCAAGAGACCCAGTACTTC.

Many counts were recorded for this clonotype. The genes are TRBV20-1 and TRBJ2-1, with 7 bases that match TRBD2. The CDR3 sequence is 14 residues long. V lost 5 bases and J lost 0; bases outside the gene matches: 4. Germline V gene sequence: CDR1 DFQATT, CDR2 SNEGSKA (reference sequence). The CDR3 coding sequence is TGCAGTGCTGCGGGGGTAAGCTCCTACAATGAGCAGTTCTTC. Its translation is CSAAGVSSYNEQFF.

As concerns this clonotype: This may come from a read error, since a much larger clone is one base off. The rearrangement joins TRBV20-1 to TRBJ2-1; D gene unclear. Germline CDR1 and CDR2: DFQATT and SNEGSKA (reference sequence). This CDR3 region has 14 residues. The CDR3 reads CSARDWSSHNEQFF. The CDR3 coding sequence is TGCAGTGCTAGAGACTGGAGCTCCCACAATGAGCAGTTCTTC.

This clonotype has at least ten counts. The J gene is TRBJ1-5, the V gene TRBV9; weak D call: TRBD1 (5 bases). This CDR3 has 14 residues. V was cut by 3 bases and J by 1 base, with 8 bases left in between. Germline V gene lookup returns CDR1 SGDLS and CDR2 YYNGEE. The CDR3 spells CASSGGGSNQPQHF. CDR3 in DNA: TGTGCCAGCAGCGGTGGGGGAAGCAATCAGCCCCAGCATTTT.

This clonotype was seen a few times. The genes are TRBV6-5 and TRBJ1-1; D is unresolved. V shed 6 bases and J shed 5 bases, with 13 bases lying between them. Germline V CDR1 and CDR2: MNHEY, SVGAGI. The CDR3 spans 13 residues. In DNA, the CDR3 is TGTGCCAGCAGCTGGGAGGTTAGGACTGAAGCTTTCTTT. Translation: CASSWEVRTEAFF.

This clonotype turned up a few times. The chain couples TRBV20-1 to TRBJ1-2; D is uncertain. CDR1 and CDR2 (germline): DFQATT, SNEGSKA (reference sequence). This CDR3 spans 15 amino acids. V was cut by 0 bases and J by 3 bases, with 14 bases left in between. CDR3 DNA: TGCAGTGCTAGAGACCGTCTTAGGATTTACTATGGCTACACCTTC. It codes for CSARDRLRIYYGYTF.

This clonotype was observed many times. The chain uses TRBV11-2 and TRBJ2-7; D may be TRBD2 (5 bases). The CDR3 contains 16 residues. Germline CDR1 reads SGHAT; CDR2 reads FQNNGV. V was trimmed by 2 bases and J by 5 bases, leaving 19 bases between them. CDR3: CASSLNLGGNSDEQYF. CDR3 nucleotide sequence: TGTGCCAGCAGCTTAAATCTAGGAGGCAACTCGGACGAGCAGTACTTC.

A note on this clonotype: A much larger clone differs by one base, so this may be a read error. CDR3 in DNA: TGTGCCATCAGTGAGTCGGGGGGAACCGCAGATACGCAGTATTTT. Residues: CAISESGGTADTQYF. This rearrangement joins TRBV10-3 to TRBJ2-3, with D possibly being TRBD2 (6 bases). The CDR3 length is 15 residues. Germline V CDR1 and CDR2: ENHRY, SYGVKD. Trimming stripped 0 bases from V and 4 bases from J, with 11 bases between.

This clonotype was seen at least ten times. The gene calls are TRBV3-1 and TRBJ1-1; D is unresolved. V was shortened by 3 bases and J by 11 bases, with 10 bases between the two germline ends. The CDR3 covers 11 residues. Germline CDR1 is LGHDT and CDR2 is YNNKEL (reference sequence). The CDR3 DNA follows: TGTGCCAGCAGCCAGGGTAGATGGGCTTTCTTT. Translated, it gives CASSQGRWAFF.

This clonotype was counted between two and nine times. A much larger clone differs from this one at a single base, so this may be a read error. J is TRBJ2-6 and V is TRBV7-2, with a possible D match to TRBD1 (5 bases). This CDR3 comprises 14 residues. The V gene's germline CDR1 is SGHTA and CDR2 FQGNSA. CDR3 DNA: TGTGCCAGCAGCGCGAGTCCTGGGGCCAACGTCCGGACTTTC. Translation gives CASSASPGANVRTF.

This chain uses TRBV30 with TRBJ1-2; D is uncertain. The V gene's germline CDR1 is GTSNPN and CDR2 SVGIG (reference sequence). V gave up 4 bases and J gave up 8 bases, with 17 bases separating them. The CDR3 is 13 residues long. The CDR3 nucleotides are TGTGCCTGGACTGGACGCTTAACAAAGGGCTACACCTTC. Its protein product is CAWTGRLTKGYTF.

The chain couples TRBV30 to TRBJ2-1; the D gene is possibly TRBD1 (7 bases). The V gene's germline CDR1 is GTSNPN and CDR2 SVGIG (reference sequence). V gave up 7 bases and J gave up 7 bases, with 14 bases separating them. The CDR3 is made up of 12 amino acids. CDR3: CASGGQENEQFF. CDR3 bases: TGTGCCTCAGGGGGGCAGGAGAATGAGCAGTTCTTC. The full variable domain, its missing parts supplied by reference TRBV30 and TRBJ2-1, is SQTIHQWPATLVQPVGSPLSLECTVEGTSNPNLYWYRQAAGRGLQLLFYSVGIGQISSEVPQNLSASRPQDRQFILSSKKLLLSDSGFYLCASGGQENEQFFGPGTRLTVL.

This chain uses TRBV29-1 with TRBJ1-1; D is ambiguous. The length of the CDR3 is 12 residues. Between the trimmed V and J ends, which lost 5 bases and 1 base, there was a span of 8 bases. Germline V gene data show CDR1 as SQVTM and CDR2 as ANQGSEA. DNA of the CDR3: TGCAGCGTTTACAGACGGAACACTGAAGCTTTCTTT. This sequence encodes CSVYRRNTEAFF.

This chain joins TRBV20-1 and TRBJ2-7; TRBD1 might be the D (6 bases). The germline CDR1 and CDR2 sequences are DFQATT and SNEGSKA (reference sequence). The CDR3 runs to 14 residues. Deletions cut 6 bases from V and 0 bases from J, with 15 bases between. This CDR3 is CSAKGTLSSYEQYF. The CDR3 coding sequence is TGCAGTGCCAAAGGGACACTGAGCTCCTACGAGCAGTACTTC.

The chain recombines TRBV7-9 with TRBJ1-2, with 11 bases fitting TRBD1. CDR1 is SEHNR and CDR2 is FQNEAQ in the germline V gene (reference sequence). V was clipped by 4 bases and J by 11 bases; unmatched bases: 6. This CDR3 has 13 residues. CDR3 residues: CASSSGQGGRYTF. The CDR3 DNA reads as TGTGCCAGCAGCTCGGGACAGGGGGGACGATACACCTTC.

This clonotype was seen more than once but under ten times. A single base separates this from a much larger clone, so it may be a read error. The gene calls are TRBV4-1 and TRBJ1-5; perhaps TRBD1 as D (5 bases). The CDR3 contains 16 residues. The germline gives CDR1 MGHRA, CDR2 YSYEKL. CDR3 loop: CASGQGTSRNNQPQHF. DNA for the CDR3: TGCGCCAGCGGCCAAGGGACCTCGAGGAACAATCAGCCCCAGCATTTT.

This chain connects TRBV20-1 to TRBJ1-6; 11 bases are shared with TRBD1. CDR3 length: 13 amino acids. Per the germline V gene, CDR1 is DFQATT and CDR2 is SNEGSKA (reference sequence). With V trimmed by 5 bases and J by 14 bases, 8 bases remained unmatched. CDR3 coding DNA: TGCAGTGCTGACCGGGACAGGGGGAGTGCCCTCCACTTT. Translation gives CSADRDRGSALHF.

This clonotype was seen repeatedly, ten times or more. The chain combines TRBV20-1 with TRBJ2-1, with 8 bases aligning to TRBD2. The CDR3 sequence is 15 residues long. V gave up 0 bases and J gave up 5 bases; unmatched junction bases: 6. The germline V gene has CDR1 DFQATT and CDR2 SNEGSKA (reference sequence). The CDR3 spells CSARDEAGVNNEQFF. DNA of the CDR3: TGCAGTGCTAGAGATGAAGCGGGGGTTAACAATGAGCAGTTCTTC.

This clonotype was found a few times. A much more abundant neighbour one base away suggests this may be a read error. CDR3 in amino acids: CASSRDLTKYF. In DNA form, the CDR3 reads TGTGCCAGCAGCCGGGACCTCACGAAGTACTTC. V is TRBV2 and J is TRBJ2-5; D assignment may be TRBD1 or TRBD2 (5 bases each). The CDR3 is 11 residues long. Germline lookup yields CDR1 SNHLY and CDR2 FYNNEI. The V gene lost 6 bases and the J gene lost 12 bases, with 14 bases spanning the gap. Using reference TRBV2 and TRBJ2-5 for the parts outside the CDR3, the full variable domain is EPEVTQTPSHQVTQMGQEVILRCVPISNHLYFYWYRQILGQKVEFLVSFYNNEISEKSEIFDDQFSVERPDGSNFTLKIRSTKLEDSAMYFCASSRDLTKYFGPGTRLLVL.

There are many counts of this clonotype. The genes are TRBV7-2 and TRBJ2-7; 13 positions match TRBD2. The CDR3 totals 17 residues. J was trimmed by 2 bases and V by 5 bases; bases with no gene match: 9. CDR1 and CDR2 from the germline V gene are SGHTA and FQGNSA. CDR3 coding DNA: TGTGCCAGCAGCACCGATACTAGCGGGGGGGCCCCCTACGAGCAGTACTTC. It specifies CASSTDTSGGAPYEQYF. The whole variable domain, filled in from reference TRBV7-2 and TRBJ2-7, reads GAGVSQSPSNKVTEKGKDVELRCDPISGHTALYWYRQSLGQGLEFLIYFQGNSAPDKSGLPSDRFSAERTGGSVSTLTIQRTQQEDSAVYLCASSTDTSGGAPYEQYFGPGTRLTVT.